A single sample gave rise to the 22 T cell receptor beta chains below, sequenced in a study of multiple sclerosis patients with progressive multifocal leukoencephalopathy. Stated time point: before natalizumab initiation. Libraries were prepared by immunoSEQ multiplex PCR; TCRdb keeps only in-frame clonotypes and omits some of them. The profile shows 25,000 to 35,000 clones, more than 85% of them singletons. Sequencing was done on a sample of PBMCs. Receptors were obtained from a man under 40 with multiple sclerosis.

The chain employs TRBV19 and TRBJ2-1, with 11 bases aligning to TRBD2. Unmatched junction bases numbered 6, after V lost 6 bases and J lost 2 bases. Germline V gives CDR1 LNHDA, CDR2 SQIVND (reference sequence). CDR3 length: 16 residues. CDR3 protein: CASSPGTSGAYNEQFF. The CDR3 bases are TGTGCCAGTAGCCCAGGGACTAGCGGTGCCTACAATGAGCAGTTCTTC.

This clone occurred once. The chain carries TRBV19 and TRBJ2-3, with 7 bases that match TRBD2. There are 15 residues in the CDR3. Germline V gene sequence: CDR1 LNHDA, CDR2 SQIVND (reference sequence). V was pared by 1 base and J by 6 bases, with 7 bases of the junction left unmatched. CDR3 loop: CASSIVVAGRDTQYF. Here the CDR3 DNA reads TGTGCCAGTAGTATAGTGGTAGCGGGCAGGGATACGCAGTATTTT.

CDR3 amino acids: CASSQVRTGDYGYTF. The DNA for the CDR3 is TGCGCCAGCAGCCAAGTTAGGACAGGAGACTATGGCTACACCTTC. This sequence joins TRBV4-1 and TRBJ1-2; TRBD1 matches at 7 bases. Trimming at V came to 1 base and at J to 3 bases, leaving 5 bases not matched to a gene. Germline assignment: CDR1 MGHRA and CDR2 YSYEKL. The CDR3 covers 15 residues.

This sequence joins TRBV7-9 and TRBJ2-3; D is unclear. This CDR3 has 12 residues. V lost 5 bases to trimming and J lost 5 bases, with 8 bases between them. The germline V gene encodes CDR1 SEHNR and CDR2 FQNEAQ (reference sequence). DNA of the CDR3: TGTGCCAGCAGCAAGGTATTAGATACGCAGTATTTT. Encoded protein: CASSKVLDTQYF. The full variable domain, in which reference TRBV7-9 and TRBJ2-3 provide the parts outside the CDR3, is DTGVSQNPRHKITKRGQNVTFRCDPISEHNRLYWYRQTLGQGPEFLTYFQNEAQLEKSRLLSDRFSAERPKGSFSTLEIQRTEQGDSAMYLCASSKVLDTQYFGPGTRLTVL.

This chain uses TRBV4-1 with TRBJ1-1; 9 positions match TRBD1. Germline V gene lookup returns CDR1 MGHRA and CDR2 YSYEKL. The CDR3 covers 16 residues. Unmatched junction bases numbered 4, after V lost 2 bases and J lost 0 bases. The CDR3 DNA reads TGCGCCAGCAGCCAAACGGGACAGGGATTGAACACTGAAGCTTTCTTT. The encoded protein is CASSQTGQGLNTEAFF.

The chain combines TRBV12-5 with TRBJ2-3; 7 nucleotides match TRBD1. V gave up 0 bases and J gave up 1 base; unmatched junction bases: 1. Per germline, CDR1 LGHNT and CDR2 FRNRAP. This CDR3 has 15 amino acids. The chain's CDR3 is CASGLVGQGTDTQYF. For the CDR3, the DNA is TGTGCTAGTGGTTTGGTAGGACAGGGCACAGATACGCAGTATTTT.

In its sample, this clone was seen once. This sequence joins TRBV11-3 and TRBJ2-1, with D tentatively TRBD2 (6 bases). Trimming stripped 4 bases from V and 1 base from J, with 11 bases between. The germline V gene encodes CDR1 SGHNT and CDR2 YENEEA. The length of the CDR3 is 15 residues. The CDR3 protein is CASSSIGGSYNEQFF. The CDR3 DNA sequence: TGTGCCAGCAGCTCAATTGGGGGGTCCTACAATGAGCAGTTCTTC. Variable domain in full (rest from reference TRBV11-3 and TRBJ2-1): EAGVVQSPRYKIIEKKQPVAFWCNPISGHNTLYWYLQNLGQGPELLIRYENEEAVDDSQLPKDRFSAERLKGVDSTLKIQPAELGDSAVYLCASSSIGGSYNEQFFGPGTRLTVL.

About this clone: Germline and junction disagree at one end, which may indicate a read error. The chain uses TRBV11-3 and TRBJ2-2; D is unclear. The length of the CDR3 is 14 residues. Germline-derived CDR1 and CDR2 are SGHNT and YENEEA. CDR3 region: CASSLVGNAGELFF. For the CDR3, the DNA is TGTGCCAGCAGCTTAGTGGGGAACGCCGGGGAGCTGTTTTTT. Drawing the rest from reference TRBV11-3 and TRBJ2-2, the complete variable domain is EAGVVQSPRYKIIEKKQPVAFWCNPISGHNTLYWYLQNLGQGPELLIRYENEEAVDDSQLPKDRFSAERLKGVDSTLKIQPAELGDSAVYLCASSLVGNAGELFFGEGSRLTVL.

This chain uses TRBV18 with TRBJ2-7; 10 bases map to TRBD2. This CDR3 has 17 residues. In germline, CDR1 is KGHSH, CDR2 LQKENI. V lost 5 bases, J lost 0 bases, and 10 bases stayed unmatched. CDR3 in DNA: TGTGCCAGCTCAAGAGTTTCCGGGACTAGCGCCTCCTACGAGCAGTACTTC. Protein sequence: CASSRVSGTSASYEQYF.

The rearrangement links TRBV4-1 to TRBJ1-2; D gene ambiguous. V was trimmed by 1 base and J by 0 bases, leaving 6 bases between them. In germline, CDR1 is MGHRA, CDR2 YSYEKL. The CDR3 has 14 amino acids. The CDR3 is CASSQVGANYGYTF. The CDR3 nucleotides are TGCGCCAGCAGCCAAGTGGGTGCTAACTATGGCTACACCTTC.

The gene calls are TRBV4-3 and TRBJ1-4; D not resolved. V gave up 1 base and J gave up 0 bases, with 12 bases separating them. The V gene's germline CDR1 is LGHNA and CDR2 YSLEER. This CDR3 spans 17 amino acids. This CDR3 is CASSQVWDYATNEKLFF. The CDR3 bases are TGCGCCAGCAGCCAAGTTTGGGATTATGCAACTAATGAAAAACTGTTTTTT.

This rearrangement joins TRBV11-3 to TRBJ2-1; maybe TRBD2 (6 bases). V dropped 5 bases and J dropped 0 bases, with 23 bases sitting between them. The length of the CDR3 is 19 residues. CDR1 is SGHNT and CDR2 is YENEEA in the germline V gene. The CDR3 bases are TGTGCCAGCAGCACCCCCCCGGCGGGAAGAACCAACTCCTACAATGAGCAGTTCTTC. Its translation: CASSTPPAGRTNSYNEQFF.

Turning to this clone: The identical CDR3 is also encoded by other nucleotide sequences in the sample. The gene calls are TRBV7-2 and TRBJ2-1; weak D call: TRBD2 (6 bases). This CDR3 comprises 16 residues. The germline V gene has CDR1 SGHTA and CDR2 FQGNSA. The V end was cut by 1 base, the J end by 9 bases, with 19 bases between. CDR3 in amino acids: CASSLGGAGTGSEQFF. CDR3 DNA sequence: TGTGCCAGCAGCTTAGGCGGGGCGGGAACCGGGAGTGAGCAGTTCTTC. The full variable domain, completed using reference TRBV7-2 and TRBJ2-1, is GAGVSQSPSNKVTEKGKDVELRCDPISGHTALYWYRQSLGQGLEFLIYFQGNSAPDKSGLPSDRFSAERTGGSVSTLTIQRTQQEDSAVYLCASSLGGAGTGSEQFFGPGTRLTVL.

V is TRBV19 and J is TRBJ2-2; TRBD2 might be the D (6 bases). Between the trimmed V and J ends, which lost 5 bases and 5 bases, there was a span of 12 bases. CDR1 LNHDA and CDR2 SQIVND come from the germline V gene (reference sequence). The CDR3 is 14 amino acids. The CDR3 loop is CASSLHGGTGELFF. The DNA of the CDR3 is TGTGCCAGTAGTCTTCATGGGGGGACCGGGGAGCTGTTTTTT.

This sequence joins TRBV9 and TRBJ1-2; 7 nucleotides match TRBD1. Trimming removed 0 bases from V and 8 bases from J; junction bases left unmatched: 7. CDR3 length: 14 amino acids. CDR1 SGDLS and CDR2 YYNGEE come from the germline V gene. The CDR3 DNA reads TGTGCCAGCAGCGTAGTAGGGGGCGCTGGGGGCTACACCTTC. Amino acids: CASSVVGGAGGYTF. Drawing the rest from reference TRBV9 and TRBJ1-2, the complete variable domain is DSGVTQTPKHLITATGQRVTLRCSPRSGDLSVYWYQQSLDQGLQFLIQYYNGEERAKGNILERFSAQQFPDLHSELNLSSLELGDSALYFCASSVVGGAGGYTFGSGTRLTVV.

Only a few counts were recorded for this clone. This chain links TRBV30 with TRBJ2-7; the D gene could be TRBD1 or TRBD2 (6 bases each). The CDR3 extends over 13 amino acids. V shed 2 bases and J shed 6 bases, with 14 bases lying between them. Germline values: CDR1 GTSNPN, CDR2 SVGIG (reference sequence). CDR3 region: CAWSLGRGREQYF. The CDR3 coding sequence is TGTGCCTGGAGTCTAGGACGGGGGCGCGAGCAGTACTTC.

V gene TRBV7-9 combines with J gene TRBJ1-2, with TRBD1 matching 7 bases. The CDR3 runs to 14 residues. CDR1 is SEHNR, CDR2 FQNEAQ, per germline (reference sequence). V lost 2 bases and J lost 7; bases outside the gene matches: 7. CDR3 amino acids: CASSLLRDSRGYTF. In DNA form, the CDR3 reads TGTGCCAGCAGCTTACTTAGGGACAGCCGTGGCTACACCTTC.

The rearrangement links TRBV5-1 to TRBJ1-4, with 9 bases fitting TRBD1. V dropped 1 base and J dropped 4; count of bases not matched to a gene: 5. Germline CDR1 reads SGHRS; CDR2 reads YFSETQ. The CDR3 is made up of 16 amino acids. CDR3 region: CASSLFPGQGNEKLFF. CDR3 DNA sequence: TGCGCCAGCAGCTTGTTCCCGGGACAGGGTAATGAAAAACTGTTTTTT.

The chain carries TRBV25-1 and TRBJ2-2; 7 nucleotides line up with TRBD1. With 5 bases clipped from V and 4 bases from J, the junction kept 13 bases outside the gene matches. The CDR3 totals 17 residues. The germline V gene has CDR1 MGHDK and CDR2 SYGVNS. CDR3 sequence reads: CASSTRQGGTGTGELFF. CDR3 DNA sequence: TGTGCCAGCAGTACTAGACAGGGTGGCACGGGCACCGGGGAGCTGTTTTTT.

The chain uses TRBV30 and TRBJ2-1; 7 nucleotides agree with TRBD2. Per germline, CDR1 GTSNPN and CDR2 SVGIG (reference sequence). V trimming: 5 bases; J trimming: 15 bases; junction bases outside the gene matches: 10. There are 11 residues in the CDR3. CDR3 DNA: TGTGCCTGGGGCTCCGTGGCGGGAGTGTTCTTC. This translates into CAWGSVAGVFF.

The genes are TRBV6-1 and TRBJ2-7, with D maybe TRBD1 (6 bases). This CDR3 is built from 15 residues. V was shortened by 4 bases and J by 0 bases, with 13 bases between the two germline ends. CDR1 and CDR2 (germline): MNHNS, SASEGT. The CDR3 region has the DNA TGTGCCAGCAGTGGTAACTTAGGGGGCTCCTACGAGCAGTACGTC. Its translation: CASSGNLGGSYEQYV.

The V call is TRBV4-1, the J call TRBJ2-7, with D maybe TRBD1 (6 bases). The V gene lost 1 base and the J gene lost 6 bases, with 13 bases spanning the gap. The V gene's germline CDR1 is MGHRA and CDR2 YSYEKL. The CDR3 is 14 amino acids. CDR3 DNA: TGCGCCAGCAGCCAAGCGACAGGAAACGGCGAGCAGTACGTC. As protein: CASSQATGNGEQYV.